Listed below are T cell receptor beta chains from one sample, sequenced in a study of blood T cell repertoires in COVID-19. Data came from immunoSEQ multiplex PCR; TCRdb stores just in-frame clones and leaves some out. The sample includes about 190,000 clones, 84% of them seen just once. Sequencing was carried out using peripheral blood. These receptors all come from a woman in her seventies with active or convalescent COVID-19. CDR3s include the opening cysteine and the closing phenylalanine or tryptophan. Fields, in order: CDR3 DNA, CDR3 protein, V gene, J gene, D gene, clone size. A D gene is named only where the DNA matches it firmly. The size entry is marked missing in some rows and otherwise reads once, few, many or a size class.

CDR3nt: TGTGCCAGCAGTTATGGGGAGATGAACACTGAAGCTTTCTTT
CDR3aa: CASSYGEMNTEAFF
v_gene: TRBV6-6
j_gene: TRBJ1-1
d_gene: NA
abundance: NA

CDR3nt: TGTGCCAGTACAGGGGGCCACCAAGAGACCCAGTACTTC
CDR3aa: CASTGGHQETQYF
v_gene: TRBV12-3/TRBV12-4
j_gene: TRBJ2-5
d_gene: TRBD1
abundance: NA

CDR3nt: TGCAGTGCCCATCAGGGGCAGCAGTACTTC
CDR3aa: CSAHQGQQYF
v_gene: TRBV20-1
j_gene: TRBJ2-7
d_gene: NA
abundance: NA

CDR3nt: TGTGCCAGCAGTCAGATTCAGGGGACTGAAGCTTTCTTT
CDR3aa: CASSQIQGTEAFF
v_gene: TRBV6-5
j_gene: TRBJ1-1
d_gene: NA
abundance: NA

CDR3nt: TGTGCCAGCTCACCTCAACCAGGGGGGACAGGAAACACCATATATTTT
CDR3aa: CASSPQPGGTGNTIYF
v_gene: TRBV18
j_gene: TRBJ1-3
d_gene: TRBD1
abundance: few

CDR3nt: TGTGCCTCCCTTTCACTAGCGGGAGTCGAGGCAGATACGCAGTATTTT
CDR3aa: CASLSLAGVEADTQYF
v_gene: TRBV30
j_gene: TRBJ2-3
d_gene: TRBD2
abundance: NA

CDR3nt: TGTGCCAGCAGCTTAGCGGGGGCGGGAGCCCTCATTGAGCAGTTCTTC
CDR3aa: CASSLAGAGALIEQFF
v_gene: TRBV7-9
j_gene: TRBJ2-1
d_gene: NA
abundance: NA

CDR3nt: TGTGCCACCCAGGCCCCACTAGAAGGGAATGAGCAGTTCTTC
CDR3aa: CATQAPLEGNEQFF
v_gene: TRBV2
j_gene: TRBJ2-1
d_gene: NA
abundance: NA

CDR3nt: TGTGCCAGCAGTTACTCTGGGGGGGCCTACAATGAGCAGTTCTTC
CDR3aa: CASSYSGGAYNEQFF
v_gene: TRBV6-6
j_gene: TRBJ2-1
d_gene: TRBD2
abundance: NA

CDR3nt: TGCGCCAGCAGCTTAACAGGGAGACAAGAGACCCAGTACTTC
CDR3aa: CASSLTGRQETQYF
v_gene: TRBV5-1
j_gene: TRBJ2-5
d_gene: NA
abundance: NA

CDR3nt: TGCGCCAGCAGCTTGAACAGAGAGCAGTTCTTC
CDR3aa: CASSLNREQFF
v_gene: TRBV5-1
j_gene: TRBJ2-1
d_gene: NA
abundance: NA

CDR3nt: TGTGCCAGCTCACCAGGGGCGGGGAACACAGATACGCAGTATTTT
CDR3aa: CASSPGAGNTDTQYF
v_gene: TRBV18
j_gene: TRBJ2-3
d_gene: NA
abundance: NA

CDR3nt: TGTGCCAGCAGCTTACAGGGACAGGGGGCCCTAGAAGCTTTCTTT
CDR3aa: CASSLQGQGALEAFF
v_gene: TRBV13
j_gene: TRBJ1-1
d_gene: TRBD1
abundance: NA

CDR3nt: TGTGCCAGCAGCTTAGGGCGACAGGGGGCGGGCACTGAAGCTTTCTTT
CDR3aa: CASSLGRQGAGTEAFF
v_gene: TRBV7-3
j_gene: TRBJ1-1
d_gene: TRBD1
abundance: NA

CDR3nt: TGTGCCAGCTCATCGGGAGGGACCGGGGAGCTGTTTTTT
CDR3aa: CASSSGGTGELFF
v_gene: TRBV18
j_gene: TRBJ2-2
d_gene: TRBD2
abundance: NA

CDR3nt: TGTGCCAGCAGGCGACAGGGGTCCCCCTACGAGCAGTACTTC
CDR3aa: CASRRQGSPYEQYF
v_gene: TRBV6-5
j_gene: TRBJ2-7
d_gene: TRBD1
abundance: once